This T cell receptor (beta chain) is drawn from a study of T cell responses to AZD1222 COVID-19 vaccine (dated by TCRdb to the early 2020s). Study-level background: AZD1222 recipients whose second dose came at about 4 weeks and those whose second dose came at about 12 weeks were combined into one group, since spike-specific TCR depth and breadth did not differ between the two schedules. A total of about 250 trial participants underwent TCR sequencing, of whom roughly 210 had received two doses of AZD1222 and some 26 had received two doses of the MenACWY control vaccine. Trial participants were enrolled into age subgroups of 18-55, 56-69 and 70-plus years, which contained about 150, 28 and 57 TCR-sequenced participants, respectively. Overall study results and their limits: The 56-69-year group was small, and its depth increase did not reach significance, likely because of low power. Only five to seven AZD1222 recipients were SARS-CoV-2 seropositive at baseline, limiting conclusions about previously exposed vaccinees. Because no day 14 peak-response samples were available, repertoires were characterized only after the peak T cell response. Participants were mostly white British, with more females than males. The authors suggested clonal diversity may have been underestimated. Nearly half of unique spike-specific TCRs reportedly recognized epitopes outside regions mutated in the B.1.351 and B.1.1.7 variants. The whole spike protein was spanned by vaccine-associated CD4 TCRs, and dominant responses were seen in regions 160-218 and 743-854. After two AZD1222 doses, spike-specific TCR breadth and depth were significantly higher than at day 0 and than in MenACWY recipients.

This clone has a handful of counts. Its antigen remains undetermined. One base away there is no much larger clone; base qualities are not given. The CDR3 regions of human TCRbeta chains were subjected to immunosequencing. Under the source paper's analysis protocol: Repertoire TCRs were checked for matches against a reference library of SARS-CoV-2-specific TCRs that had been generated using the MIRA antigen-specificity platform. Breadth meant the fraction of unique TCRs that were SARS-CoV-2-associated, whereas depth meant the fraction of total T cells that were SARS-CoV-2-associated. Each spike-specific TCR was assigned to its reactive spike region and to a CD4 or CD8 class using the MIRA data. Log10-transformed breadth and depth values were compared by one-way ANOVA with Sidak's multiple comparisons tests. TCRdb stores this immuneACCESS table with in-frame sequences only. Part of the clones is absent; in the studies checked, under half of the shortfall reflects unresolved V genes, and no reason is known for the rest. From that table come the V and J calls and clone size; the DNA was used to work out D and trimming. For this sample there are more than 95,000 clones; 70% to 90% appear just once. Jointly, the top ten make up 2% to 3% of the sample.

The time point label here, explained by the study, means: baseline before first vaccination. Vaccinee samples came from UK trials COV001 and COV002, including a single-blind randomized controlled phase 2/3 trial of AZD1222 (ChAdOx1 nCoV-19) in healthy adults. For TCRbeta chain sequencing, PBMC samples from trial participants were taken at day 0 and at day 28 after the second dose. The sequencing used peripheral blood, collected on day 0 of AZD1222 vaccination. The TCR originated in an adult in good health.

The CDR3 amino acid sequence is: CASSVVGGRQFF. The sequenced DNA: TGTGCCAGCAGCGTAGTGGGCGGGAGACAGTTCTTC. This sequence uses TRBV9 and TRBJ2-1; 7 nucleotides in the junction match TRBD2. From the cysteine up to the phenylalanine, the CDR3 has a length of 12 residues. Only the CDR3 part of the read is kept: 36 bases, read in frame from the first base. V is trimmed back by 0 bases and J by 13 bases, and the junction contains 4 bases that no gene match accounts for. CDR1 SGDLS and CDR2 YYNGEE were looked up in the germline V gene.